Reported below is one T cell receptor beta chain. Its target is not known. These data come from a study of T cell responses to AZD1222 COVID-19 vaccine. Findings and caveats of the study: Baseline antibody screening turned up just five to seven seropositive AZD1222 recipients.

The method was immunoSEQ multiplex PCR; TCRdb's version includes in-frame clones alone and lacks a portion of them. The sample holds roughly 140,000 clones, 92% seen once. V was pared by 2 bases and J by 0 bases, with 5 bases between. Germline V gene lookup returns CDR1 LGHDT and CDR2 YNNKEL (reference sequence). This CDR3 has 14 amino acids. Sequencing was performed on peripheral blood, taken 28 days after the second AZD1222 dose. The V and J genes are TRBV3-1 (or the pseudogene TRBV3-2) and TRBJ2-1, with no clear D. The sequence was collected from an adult who received the AZD1222 COVID-19 vaccine. The CDR3 DNA sequence: TGTGCCAGCAGCCAATTGGGCTCCTACAATGAGCAGTTCTTC. Amino acids: CASSQLGSYNEQFF.